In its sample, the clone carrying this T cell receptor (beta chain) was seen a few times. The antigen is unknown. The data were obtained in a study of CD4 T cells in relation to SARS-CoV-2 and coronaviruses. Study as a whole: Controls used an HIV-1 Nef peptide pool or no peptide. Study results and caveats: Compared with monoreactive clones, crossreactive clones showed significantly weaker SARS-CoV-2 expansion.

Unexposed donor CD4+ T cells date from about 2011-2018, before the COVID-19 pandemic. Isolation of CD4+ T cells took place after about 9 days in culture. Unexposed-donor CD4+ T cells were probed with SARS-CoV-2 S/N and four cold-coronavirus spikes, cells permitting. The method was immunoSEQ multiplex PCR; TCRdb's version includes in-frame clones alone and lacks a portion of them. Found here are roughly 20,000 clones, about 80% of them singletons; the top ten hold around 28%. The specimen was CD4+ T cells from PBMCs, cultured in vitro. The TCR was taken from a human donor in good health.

CDR3: CASAGQFNEKLFF. The CDR3 bases are TGTGCCAGCGCAGGACAGTTTAATGAAAAACTGTTTTTT. The V gene is TRBV25-1, the J gene TRBJ1-4; possible D gene TRBD1, 6 bases. V lost 8 bases and J lost 4, with 11 bases in between. The CDR3 is 13 amino acids. Germline V lookup: CDR1 MGHDK, CDR2 SYGVNS.